This T cell receptor (beta chain) came from a study of shared clonotypes between healthy human individuals. Study information: CD4 naive and memory got three plates each, CD8 naive two, CD8 memory one. General study results and limits: The sole specimen, blood, was sampled, and tissue repertoires likely differ.

Splitting the CD4+ cells yielded a CD45RA+ naive subset and a CD45RA-negative memory subset. The assay was immunoSEQ multiplex PCR, and TCRdb's table has in-frame clones only and misses some. The sample records about 1.1 million clones, 75% to 80% being singletons. On this clone itself: Its antigen is as yet unknown.

Germline loops: CDR1 ENHRY, CDR2 SYGVKD. J gave up 2 bases and V 2 bases, and 5 bases lay outside the gene matches. CDR3 length: 16 amino acids. The TCR comes from a man younger than 35 in good health. Some clones in this sample may be carry-over from other donors' samples. Source material: memory CD4+ T cells from PBMCs. Specified subset: CD45RA-negative fraction. The V gene is TRBV10-3, the J gene TRBJ1-5; 8 bases map to TRBD1. The DNA of the CDR3 is TGTGCCATCAGTGAGGGGGTGGGACAGGGCAATCAGCCCCAGCATTTT. It yields the protein CAISEGVGQGNQPQHF.